This T cell receptor beta chain was observed in a study of response to subunit inactivated influenza vaccine. Broader study findings: A suggestion made by the authors is that each seasonal influenza vaccination recruits few new T cells.

Note on this clonotype: The antigen is not known.

TCRdb reprocessed the RT-PCR reads via MiXCR and lists one record per CDR3 protein. The repertoire has about 700,000 distinct CDR3 sequences, approximately 15% of them found once; the top ten carry 7.5% to 8%. The sample was PBMCs from blood, taken 14 to 15 days before vaccination. The receptor comes from a man aged 50-60 years who received an inactivated influenza vaccine.

The CDR3 here is CASSLAQGITTGELFF. CDR3 nucleotide sequence: TGCGCCAGCAGCTTGGCCCAAGGGATTACCACCGGGGAGCTGTTTTTT. The J gene is TRBJ2-2, the V gene TRBV5-1, with D uncertain. Trimming took off 0 bases at V and 4 bases at J, with 13 bases between the two ends. The CDR3 is made up of 16 amino acids. CDR1 is SGHRS, CDR2 YFSETQ, per germline.